The rows below give T cell receptor beta chains drawn from one sample of a study of Graves' ophthalmopathy and Graves' hyperthyroidism. One entry per CDR3 protein, called by TCRdb with MiXCR from the multiplex PCR reads. This table has over 650,000 distinct CDR3 sequences, about 38% appearing once. Material: peripheral blood. These receptors originate from an adult man with Graves' ophthalmopathy. The CDR3 runs from the conserved cysteine through the conserved F or W. D genes are given only for firm matches. The size entry is marked missing in some rows and otherwise reads once, few, many or a size class.

d_call: TRBD1
v_call: TRBV19
j_call: TRBJ1-5
clone_size: .
cdr3_nt: TGTGCCAGTAGTAGCCGGGACAGGGCCCCCTATAGCAATCAGCCCCAGCATTTT
cdr3_aa: CASSSRDRAPYSNQPQHF

d_call: .
v_call: TRBV7-2
j_call: TRBJ2-2
clone_size: many
cdr3_nt: TGTGCCAGCAGCAGGGTCGTTACCGGGGAGCTGTTTTTT
cdr3_aa: CASSRVVTGELFF

d_call: .
v_call: TRBV4-1
j_call: TRBJ1-2
clone_size: .
cdr3_nt: TGCGCCAGCAGCCAAGATAATAGGGGGGATTCCTATGGCTACACCTTC
cdr3_aa: CASSQDNRGDSYGYTF

d_call: .
v_call: TRBV4-1
j_call: TRBJ2-7
clone_size: many
cdr3_nt: TGTGCCAGCAGCCAGGACCTCTACGAGCAGTACTTC
cdr3_aa: CASSQDLYEQYF

d_call: .
v_call: TRBV7-8
j_call: TRBJ2-5
clone_size: .
cdr3_nt: TGTGCCAGCAGCTTAGGAGTGGGCCTAGCAAACGATGAAGCGACCCAGTACTTC
cdr3_aa: CASSLGVGLANDEATQYF

d_call: .
v_call: TRBV3-1
j_call: TRBJ2-7
clone_size: .
cdr3_nt: TGTGCCAGCAGCCAAATGGCAGACGAGCAGTACTTC
cdr3_aa: CASSQMADEQYF

d_call: .
v_call: TRBV20-1
j_call: TRBJ2-7
clone_size: .
cdr3_nt: TGCAGTGCTAGTGAAGGGGGGGCTAGACACTACGAGCAGTACTTC
cdr3_aa: CSASEGGARHYEQYF

d_call: .
v_call: TRBV9
j_call: TRBJ1-6
clone_size: .
cdr3_nt: TGTGCCAGCACCGGGGGACTGTCGAATTCACCCCTCCACTTT
cdr3_aa: CASTGGLSNSPLHF

d_call: .
v_call: TRBV7-2
j_call: TRBJ2-6
clone_size: .
cdr3_nt: TGTGCCAGCAGATCAGAACAGGGGGCCAACGTCCTGACTTTC
cdr3_aa: CASRSEQGANVLTF

d_call: .
v_call: TRBV10-3
j_call: TRBJ2-5
clone_size: .
cdr3_nt: TGTGCCATCGGACAGCTTAGGGGGGGGGTCGCCCAAGAGACCCAGTACTTC
cdr3_aa: CAIGQLRGGVAQETQYF

d_call: .
v_call: TRBV10-3
j_call: TRBJ1-2
clone_size: many
cdr3_nt: TGTGCGACCGAAGGGCAGGAGAATGGCTACACCTTC
cdr3_aa: CATEGQENGYTF

d_call: .
v_call: TRBV10-3
j_call: TRBJ1-1
clone_size: .
cdr3_nt: TGTGCCATCAACCCAGGGAGCACTGAAGCTTTCTTT
cdr3_aa: CAINPGSTEAFF

d_call: TRBD2
v_call: TRBV25-1
j_call: TRBJ2-2
clone_size: .
cdr3_nt: TGTGCCAGCAGTGGGGGACTAGCGGGAACAGGGGAGCTGTTTTTT
cdr3_aa: CASSGGLAGTGELFF

d_call: .
v_call: TRBV5-6
j_call: TRBJ2-5
clone_size: .
cdr3_nt: TGTGCCAGCAGCTTACCCGGGACTGTCGAGACCCAGTACTTC
cdr3_aa: CASSLPGTVETQYF

d_call: .
v_call: TRBV29-1
j_call: TRBJ1-3
clone_size: many
cdr3_nt: TGCAGCGTTGAAGTACCAGGGACTGGGGCTGGAAACACCATATATTTT
cdr3_aa: CSVEVPGTGAGNTIYF

d_call: .
v_call: TRBV18
j_call: TRBJ2-5
clone_size: .
cdr3_nt: TGTGCCAGCTCACTGCTAGACAGGCTGCGAGGAGAGACCCAGTACTTC
cdr3_aa: CASSLLDRLRGETQYF

d_call: TRBD2
v_call: TRBV14
j_call: TRBJ2-2
clone_size: few
cdr3_nt: TGTGCCAGCAGCCGGGGACTAGCGGGAGGCCTCACGAGGACCGGGGAGCTGTTTTTT
cdr3_aa: CASSRGLAGGLTRTGELFF

d_call: .
v_call: TRBV10-3
j_call: TRBJ2-7
clone_size: .
cdr3_nt: TGTGCTAGAGCTGGATGGCCCGGTGGTTACGAGCAGTACTTC
cdr3_aa: CARAGWPGGYEQYF

d_call: .
v_call: TRBV3-1
j_call: TRBJ2-5
clone_size: .
cdr3_nt: TGTGCCAGCAGCCAAGGTGTAATGGAGACCCAGTACTTC
cdr3_aa: CASSQGVMETQYF

d_call: TRBD1
v_call: TRBV7-9
j_call: TRBJ2-3
clone_size: .
cdr3_nt: TGTGCCAGCAGAGGACAGGGGGGAAAGGATACGCAGTATTTT
cdr3_aa: CASRGQGGKDTQYF

d_call: .
v_call: TRBV6-1
j_call: TRBJ1-6
clone_size: many
cdr3_nt: TGTGCCAGCAGTGAAGTCGGGGACGCGGGTTCACCCCTCCACTTT
cdr3_aa: CASSEVGDAGSPLHF

d_call: TRBD1
v_call: TRBV19
j_call: TRBJ1-6
clone_size: many
cdr3_nt: TGTGCCAGTACCGAACAGGACAGGCTACACTCACCCCTCCACTTT
cdr3_aa: CASTEQDRLHSPLHF

d_call: .
v_call: TRBV9
j_call: TRBJ1-1
clone_size: many
cdr3_nt: TGTGCCAGCAGCGAGGGGGGGACGGCCTCTGGGGCTTTCTTT
cdr3_aa: CASSEGGTASGAFF

d_call: .
v_call: TRBV11-2
j_call: TRBJ2-7
clone_size: many
cdr3_nt: TGTGCCAGCAGCTTAATAGGCTACGAGCAGTACTTC
cdr3_aa: CASSLIGYEQYF

d_call: TRBD1
v_call: TRBV29-1
j_call: TRBJ1-2
clone_size: .
cdr3_nt: TGCAGCACACACCGGGACAGGGGGTTCTATGGCTACACCTTC
cdr3_aa: CSTHRDRGFYGYTF

d_call: TRBD1
v_call: TRBV12-3/TRBV12-4
j_call: TRBJ2-7
clone_size: many
cdr3_nt: TGTGCCAGCAGTCCCGGACAGGGCTCCTACGAGCAGTACTTC
cdr3_aa: CASSPGQGSYEQYF

d_call: .
v_call: TRBV25-1
j_call: TRBJ2-7
clone_size: .
cdr3_nt: TGTGCCAGCACCCCCCCGGCAGGCGCCTACGAGCAGTACTTC
cdr3_aa: CASTPPAGAYEQYF

d_call: .
v_call: TRBV4-2
j_call: TRBJ1-1
clone_size: few
cdr3_nt: TGTGCCAGCAGCCGGAAGAGTCGTTTGGTGGCAGGTCCTTGGACTGAAGCTTTCTTT
cdr3_aa: CASSRKSRLVAGPWTEAFF

d_call: .
v_call: TRBV29-1
j_call: TRBJ1-2
clone_size: .
cdr3_nt: TGCAGCGTTGGGTCCGGGTTAGATCGGGCTAACTATGGCTACACCTTC
cdr3_aa: CSVGSGLDRANYGYTF

d_call: .
v_call: TRBV15
j_call: TRBJ1-1
clone_size: many
cdr3_nt: TGTGCCACCAGCAGAGATTCGGCGTTGCGTCGGCGGGACACTGAAGCTTTCTTT
cdr3_aa: CATSRDSALRRRDTEAFF

d_call: TRBD2
v_call: TRBV29-1
j_call: TRBJ2-3
clone_size: once
cdr3_nt: TGCAGCGTGGGACACGGACTAGCGGGGGGGATGTCAGATACGCAGTATTTT
cdr3_aa: CSVGHGLAGGMSDTQYF

d_call: TRBD2
v_call: TRBV7-9
j_call: TRBJ2-2
clone_size: .
cdr3_nt: TGTGCCAGCAGCTTGCCCTCCGGGACTAGCGCCACCGGGGGGCTGTTTTTT
cdr3_aa: CASSLPSGTSATGGLFF

d_call: .
v_call: TRBV5-5
j_call: TRBJ2-7
clone_size: few
cdr3_nt: TGTGCCAGCAGCTTCGCCCACCCGTGGAGTAATTACGAGCAGTACTTC
cdr3_aa: CASSFAHPWSNYEQYF

d_call: TRBD1
v_call: TRBV3-1
j_call: TRBJ1-1
clone_size: many
cdr3_nt: TGTGCCAGCAGCCAAGATGTCGGGACAGGATGGTACACTGAAGCTTTCTTT
cdr3_aa: CASSQDVGTGWYTEAFF

d_call: TRBD2
v_call: TRBV27
j_call: TRBJ2-7
clone_size: .
cdr3_nt: TGTGCCAGCAGAACTGGACTAGCGGGATACGAGCAGTACTTC
cdr3_aa: CASRTGLAGYEQYF

d_call: .
v_call: TRBV29-1
j_call: TRBJ1-3
clone_size: .
cdr3_nt: TGCAGCGTTGTACTAGCAACCGGGCGAAACACCATATATTTT
cdr3_aa: CSVVLATGRNTIYF

d_call: TRBD1
v_call: TRBV11-2
j_call: TRBJ1-2
clone_size: many
cdr3_nt: TGTGCCAGCAGTATGGGACAGGGGGCAGGAGGGGGCACCTTC
cdr3_aa: CASSMGQGAGGGTF

d_call: TRBD1
v_call: TRBV10-3
j_call: TRBJ2-5
clone_size: .
cdr3_nt: TGTGCCATCCGTCACCGGGACAGACAAGAGACCCAGTACTTC
cdr3_aa: CAIRHRDRQETQYF

d_call: TRBD1
v_call: TRBV10-3
j_call: TRBJ2-7
clone_size: many
cdr3_nt: TGTGCCATCAGCGGGACAGGGAGCACCTACGAGCAGTACTTC
cdr3_aa: CAISGTGSTYEQYF

d_call: .
v_call: TRBV7-2
j_call: TRBJ2-3
clone_size: .
cdr3_nt: TGTGCCAGCAGCACTGGAACCCGGGGAGATACGCAGTATTTT
cdr3_aa: CASSTGTRGDTQYF

d_call: TRBD1
v_call: TRBV7-6
j_call: TRBJ2-7
clone_size: many
cdr3_nt: TGTGCCAGCAGCTTAGCAAGACAGGGGATGCACGAGCAGTACTTC
cdr3_aa: CASSLARQGMHEQYF

d_call: TRBD1
v_call: TRBV11-1
j_call: TRBJ1-6
clone_size: once
cdr3_nt: TGTGCCTGGAGTGAAGGGGGCCACTCACCCCTCCACTTT
cdr3_aa: CAWSEGGHSPLHF

d_call: TRBD1
v_call: TRBV15
j_call: TRBJ1-5
clone_size: few
cdr3_nt: TGTGCCACCAGTGGGACAGAACATCAGCCCCAGCATTTT
cdr3_aa: CATSGTEHQPQHF

d_call: TRBD2
v_call: TRBV7-9
j_call: TRBJ2-1
clone_size: .
cdr3_nt: TGTGCCAGCAGCCCTAGCGGGAGAGGGGAGCAGTTCTTC
cdr3_aa: CASSPSGRGEQFF

d_call: .
v_call: TRBV15
j_call: TRBJ1-6
clone_size: many
cdr3_nt: TGTGCCACCAGCAGAGATTGGGCCGCCTATAATTCACCCCTCCACTTT
cdr3_aa: CATSRDWAAYNSPLHF

d_call: TRBD1
v_call: TRBV7-2
j_call: TRBJ1-2
clone_size: .
cdr3_nt: TGTGCCAGCAGCTTCTACCTCGGCCGGACAGGCTATGGCTACACCTTC
cdr3_aa: CASSFYLGRTGYGYTF

d_call: TRBD1
v_call: TRBV12-3/TRBV12-4
j_call: TRBJ2-7
clone_size: many
cdr3_nt: TGTGCCAGCAGTTTCCGGACAGGCCTCTACGAGCAGTACTTC
cdr3_aa: CASSFRTGLYEQYF

d_call: .
v_call: TRBV7-3
j_call: TRBJ1-2
clone_size: .
cdr3_nt: TGCGCCAGCAGCCTCGCGGACAATAACTATGGCTACACCTTC
cdr3_aa: CASSLADNNYGYTF

d_call: TRBD1
v_call: TRBV24-1
j_call: TRBJ1-2
clone_size: .
cdr3_nt: TGTGCCACCAGTGAGACCGGGACAGGGCCCTACGAGCAATCCTATGGCTACACCTTC
cdr3_aa: CATSETGTGPYEQSYGYTF

d_call: .
v_call: TRBV6-1
j_call: TRBJ2-7
clone_size: .
cdr3_nt: TGTGCCAGCAGTGAAGGTCGCGGATCAAGCTCCTACGGGCAGTACTTC
cdr3_aa: CASSEGRGSSSYGQYF

d_call: .
v_call: TRBV20-1
j_call: TRBJ1-2
clone_size: .
cdr3_nt: TGCAGTGCTGGAAAGACAGATAATAACTATGGCTACACCTTC
cdr3_aa: CSAGKTDNNYGYTF

d_call: .
v_call: TRBV14
j_call: TRBJ2-7
clone_size: few
cdr3_nt: TGTGCCAGCAGCCAAGCCTCCCCGGGGCGGGGGCTGTTTTACGAGCAGTACTTC
cdr3_aa: CASSQASPGRGLFYEQYF

d_call: .
v_call: TRBV19
j_call: TRBJ1-5
clone_size: many
cdr3_nt: TGTGCCAGTACCCCCTTTGGGGCAGGGAAACAGCCCCAGCATTTT
cdr3_aa: CASTPFGAGKQPQHF

d_call: .
v_call: TRBV29-1
j_call: TRBJ1-4
clone_size: many
cdr3_nt: TGCAGCGTAAGAACCGGGACGGGAAATGAAAAACTGTTTTTT
cdr3_aa: CSVRTGTGNEKLFF

d_call: .
v_call: TRBV7-9
j_call: TRBJ1-4
clone_size: many
cdr3_nt: TGTGCCAGCAGCTCCCGGGAGGCAACTAATGAAAAACTGTTTTTT
cdr3_aa: CASSSREATNEKLFF

d_call: .
v_call: TRBV24-1
j_call: TRBJ2-3
clone_size: few
cdr3_nt: TGTGCCACCAGGCCACGCGGGACCGGTACAGATACGCAGTATTTT
cdr3_aa: CATRPRGTGTDTQYF

d_call: TRBD1
v_call: TRBV15
j_call: TRBJ2-7
clone_size: many
cdr3_nt: TGTGCCACCAGAGTCGACAGGGGTGGATGGTACGAGCAGTACTTC
cdr3_aa: CATRVDRGGWYEQYF

d_call: TRBD1
v_call: TRBV7-6
j_call: TRBJ2-5
clone_size: .
cdr3_nt: TGTGCCAGCAGCTCGCGTCGGGACAGGGGACCACGGGGGACCCAGTACTTC
cdr3_aa: CASSSRRDRGPRGTQYF

d_call: .
v_call: TRBV4-1
j_call: TRBJ2-7
clone_size: .
cdr3_nt: TGCGCCAGCAGCCAAGAGGCTAGCCCGAACTACGAGCAGTACTTC
cdr3_aa: CASSQEASPNYEQYF